The present entry profiles one TCR beta chain with its context. Its antigen is not known. The data originate from a study of OX40 agonist ivuxolimab in advanced cancers. Repertoires were generated with immunoSEQ multiplex PCR, while TCRdb's copy carries only in-frame clones and drops some. The data show roughly 40,000 clones, around 90% seen once. The V segment lost 7 bases and the J segment 0 bases; nucleotides outside the gene matches: 5. This CDR3 comprises 14 residues. CDR1 is MDHEN, CDR2 SYDVKM, per germline. Findings and limits, study-wide: Expansion of clones was among the lowest in partial responders at 0.1-3.0 mg/kg.

V gene TRBV28 combines with J gene TRBJ1-1; 7 nucleotides align to TRBD1. The input for sequencing was CD4+ or CD8+ T cells sorted from blood, taken in a trial of the OX40 agonist ivuxolimab. The sequence was collected from an adult with an advanced solid tumor such as melanoma, head and neck, liver or kidney cancer. The CDR3 bases are TGTGCCAGCACCTTCAGGGGGTTGAACACTGAAGCTTTCTTT. Translated: CASTFRGLNTEAFF.